The 30 T cell receptor beta chains below all came from one sample that was sequenced in a study of blood T cell repertoires in COVID-19. Generated by immunoSEQ multiplex PCR, the TCRdb table keeps only in-frame clones and is missing some. This sample carries hundreds of thousands of clones, 80% to 90% of them seen once, and the ten largest clones take about a tenth. The sequenced material came from peripheral blood. The receptor set was obtained from a woman aged 70-85 years with COVID-19, enrolled during active disease.

This clone has just a few counts. The chain joins TRBV6-5 to TRBJ2-2; TRBD1 might be the D (5 bases). Germline-derived CDR1 and CDR2 are MNHEY and SVGAGI. V was pared by 5 bases and J by 3 bases, with 10 bases between. The CDR3 loop spans 14 amino acids. CDR3 protein: CASSPSTDTGELFF. In DNA, the CDR3 is TGTGCCAGCAGTCCCTCGACAGACACCGGGGAGCTGTTTTTT.

The chain carries TRBV3-1 (or the pseudogene TRBV3-2) and TRBJ2-1; D is possibly TRBD2 (6 bases). Germline assignment: CDR1 LGHDT and CDR2 YNNKEL (reference sequence). This CDR3 has 14 residues. V gave up 0 bases and J gave up 6 bases, with 9 bases separating them. The CDR3 coding sequence is TGTGCCAGCAGCCAAGAAGGGACTTCCAATGAGCAGTTCTTC. It yields the protein CASSQEGTSNEQFF.

The chain uses TRBV28 and TRBJ2-5; TRBD1 agrees at 9 bases. Germline trimming cut 6 bases from V and 5 bases from J; bases unmatched to any gene: 22. Germline-derived CDR1 and CDR2 are MDHEN and SYDVKM. CDR3 length equals 19 residues. The CDR3 DNA sequence: TGTGCCAGCAGCCTTCCGGGAACAGGGGGCGCCGGATTATCTGAGACCCAGTACTTC. Translation gives CASSLPGTGGAGLSETQYF.

The V and J genes are TRBV3-1 (or the pseudogene TRBV3-2) and TRBJ1-4; 10 bases fit TRBD1. Germline V CDR1 and CDR2: LGHDT, YNNKEL (reference sequence). J gave up 7 bases and V 2 bases, and 7 bases lay outside the gene matches. The CDR3 is 16 amino acids. The CDR3 sequence: CASSQTTTGGGEKLFF. CDR3 nucleotides: TGTGCCAGCAGCCAAACAACGACAGGGGGCGGTGAAAAACTGTTTTTT.

The chain is built from TRBV27 and TRBJ1-6; maybe TRBD1 (6 bases). Germline V gene sequence: CDR1 MNHEY, CDR2 SMNVEV (reference sequence). Trimming cost V 6 bases and J 6 bases, with 9 bases left between them. The CDR3 has 13 amino acids. The CDR3 region has the DNA TGTGCCAGCAGACAGGGTGGTAATTCACCCCTCCACTTT. Translation: CASRQGGNSPLHF.

The chain links TRBV25-1 to TRBJ2-5; 8 bases map to TRBD2. The CDR3 runs to 14 residues. J gave up 5 bases and V 2 bases, and 4 bases lay outside the gene matches. Germline lookup yields CDR1 MGHDK and CDR2 SYGVNS. DNA for the CDR3: TGTGCCAGCAGTGAAATAGCGGGAATGGAGACCCAGTACTTC. Its protein product is CASSEIAGMETQYF.

In the case of this clone: Germline and junction disagree at one end, which may indicate a read error. The chain is built from TRBV28 and TRBJ1-5; TRBD1 might be the D (6 bases). The CDR3 spans 15 residues. Germline V gene sequence: CDR1 MDHEN, CDR2 SYDVKM. CDR3 sequence (DNA): TGTGCGAGCAGTACCCCCCGGGGGGCGGATCAGCCCCAGCATTTT. Its translation: CASSTPRGADQPQHF.

This chain links TRBV5-6 with TRBJ2-2, with a tentative D call TRBD1 (6 bases). Germline-derived CDR1 and CDR2 are SGHDT and YYEEEE. V was clipped by 3 bases and J by 6 bases, with 15 bases between them. The CDR3 has 15 residues. The CDR3 DNA follows: TGTGCCAGCAGCTATGAGACAGGATTAGCCGGGGAGCTGTTTTTT. Translation: CASSYETGLAGELFF.

This chain uses TRBV5-1 with TRBJ2-1; 9 bases map to TRBD2. The CDR3 covers 16 residues. Looked up from germline, CDR1 is SGHRS and CDR2 is YFSETQ. Losses at the gene ends were 0 bases for V and 0 bases for J; bases not matched to a gene: 1. This chain's CDR3 is CASSLGLADSYNEQFF. CDR3 DNA: TGCGCCAGCAGCTTGGGACTAGCGGACTCCTACAATGAGCAGTTCTTC.

The genes are TRBV6-1 and TRBJ1-3; 10 bases align to TRBD1. J lost 2 bases, V lost 2 bases, and 6 bases had no gene match. Germline CDR1 reads MNHNS; CDR2 reads SASEGT. The CDR3 runs 17 residues. CDR3 coding DNA: TGTGCCAGCAGTGAACCCGGGACAGGGGAGACTGGAAACACCATATATTTT. Protein product: CASSEPGTGETGNTIYF.

The V call is TRBV5-1, the J call TRBJ1-2; TRBD1 might be the D (6 bases). This CDR3 is built from 13 residues. The germline V gene encodes CDR1 SGHRS and CDR2 YFSETQ. Between the trimmed V and J ends, which lost 9 bases and 0 bases, there was a span of 12 bases. The DNA for the CDR3 is TGCGCCAACCCAGGACAGTCTAACTATGGCTACACCTTC. Its translation: CANPGQSNYGYTF.

This chain connects TRBV27 to TRBJ2-7; TRBD1 might be the D (5 bases). In germline, CDR1 is MNHEY, CDR2 SMNVEV (reference sequence). Trimming pared 6 bases from V and 5 bases from J, leaving 17 bases between. CDR3 size: 14 residues. CDR3 in amino acids: CASSSGFPIHEQYF. CDR3 nucleotide sequence: TGTGCCAGCAGCTCAGGGTTTCCGATACACGAGCAGTACTTC.

This rearrangement joins TRBV28 to TRBJ2-3; D gene unclear. The CDR3 extends over 13 amino acids. V gave up 8 bases and J gave up 2 bases, with 11 bases separating them. Germline V gives CDR1 MDHEN, CDR2 SYDVKM. The CDR3: CASRSADTDTQYF. For the CDR3, the DNA is TGTGCCAGCCGATCGGCGGACACAGATACGCAGTATTTT.

This chain links TRBV27 with TRBJ2-1; perhaps TRBD1 as D (6 bases). CDR3 size: 16 residues. Germline-derived CDR1 and CDR2 are MNHEY and SMNVEV (reference sequence). Trimming removed 6 bases from V and 0 bases from J, with 15 bases in between. The CDR3, as DNA: TGTGCCAGCAGCTCCTATACGACAGGCTCCTACAATGAGCAGTTCTTC. It specifies CASSSYTTGSYNEQFF.

The CDR3 DNA is TGCGCCAGCAGTACAGATTCTGCAACTAATGAAAAACTGTTTTTT. Translated: CASSTDSATNEKLFF. The chain employs TRBV5-1 and TRBJ1-4; D is ambiguous. The V gene lost 5 bases and the J gene lost 0 bases, with 11 bases spanning the gap. The CDR3 has 15 residues. Germline CDR1 reads SGHRS; CDR2 reads YFSETQ.

The rearrangement joins TRBV30 to TRBJ2-2; perhaps TRBD2 as D (6 bases). Germline values: CDR1 GTSNPN, CDR2 SVGIG (reference sequence). Between the trimmed V and J ends, which lost 4 bases and 0 bases, there was a span of 18 bases. The CDR3 runs 17 residues. The CDR3 nucleotides read TGTGCCTGGAAATCGGGACTCCATACCGCGAACACCGGGGAGCTGTTTTTT. Protein product: CAWKSGLHTANTGELFF.

The chain couples TRBV28 to TRBJ1-1, with D possibly being TRBD1 (5 bases). Germline V gene sequence: CDR1 MDHEN, CDR2 SYDVKM. Trimming left V 4 bases short and J 1 base short, with 16 bases between. This CDR3 spans 16 amino acids. The CDR3 DNA reads as TGTGCCAGCAGTTCCCCCGGGGGAGCTTGGAACACTGAAGCTTTCTTT. Residues: CASSSPGGAWNTEAFF.

The CDR3 loop is CASSPRAFPRGPQHF. CDR3 in DNA: TGTGCCAGTAGCCCGAGGGCCTTTCCCCGGGGACCCCAGCATTTT. The J gene is TRBJ1-5, the V gene TRBV19; D unclear. The V gene lost 6 bases and the J gene lost 10 bases, with 22 bases spanning the gap. The CDR3 sequence is 15 residues long. CDR1 is LNHDA, CDR2 SQIVND, per germline (reference sequence).

A single count supports this clone. V usage is TRBV6-5 and J usage is TRBJ2-5; D possibly corresponds to TRBD2 (5 bases). V was clipped by 7 bases and J by 5 bases, with 14 bases between them. Looked up from germline, CDR1 is MNHEY and CDR2 is SVGAGI. The CDR3 contains 13 residues. This CDR3 is CASTRSGGETQYF. The CDR3 DNA follows: TGTGCCAGCACACGGAGCGGCGGGGAGACCCAGTACTTC.

V gene TRBV6-5 combines with J gene TRBJ1-3; 7 bases map to TRBD1. V gave up 8 bases and J gave up 4 bases; unmatched junction bases: 8. Germline V CDR1 and CDR2: MNHEY, SVGAGI. This CDR3 has 14 amino acids. CDR3 in amino acids: CASGSGTDGNTIYF. CDR3 DNA: TGTGCCAGCGGATCAGGGACAGACGGAAACACCATATATTTT.

The chain couples TRBV18 to TRBJ2-3; D is unresolved. Germline-derived CDR1 and CDR2 are KGHSH and LQKENI. This CDR3 is built from 15 residues. V was shortened by 6 bases and J by 0 bases, with 13 bases between the two germline ends. The CDR3 is CASSQDATSTDTQYF. The CDR3 nucleotides are TGTGCCAGCTCCCAAGATGCGACTAGCACAGATACGCAGTATTTT.

The genes are TRBV5-1 and TRBJ1-1, with a weak D call TRBD1 (6 bases). Deletions cut 4 bases from V and 1 base from J, with 17 bases between. CDR1 SGHRS and CDR2 YFSETQ come from the germline V gene. CDR3 size: 16 residues. This chain's CDR3 is CASSTNPQGTNTEAFF. CDR3 DNA: TGCGCCAGCAGCACCAACCCCCAGGGGACGAACACTGAAGCTTTCTTT.

The V gene is TRBV30, the J gene TRBJ2-3, with 8 bases fitting TRBD2. The CDR3 runs to 16 residues. Trimming removed 0 bases from V and 2 bases from J; junction bases left unmatched: 7. CDR1 and CDR2 (germline): GTSNPN, SVGIG (reference sequence). CDR3 in DNA: TGTGCCTGGAGTGTAGAGGGCGGGAGGATCACAGATACGCAGTATTTT. Its protein is CAWSVEGGRITDTQYF.

In its sample, this clone was seen once. The chain employs TRBV2 and TRBJ1-1, with D perhaps matching TRBD1 (5 bases). Germline V CDR1 and CDR2: SNHLY, FYNNEI. V shed 6 bases and J shed 4 bases, with 9 bases lying between them. The CDR3 runs to 12 residues. CDR3 amino acids: CASRAGGTEAFF. DNA for the CDR3: TGTGCCAGCAGGGCCGGGGGCACTGAAGCTTTCTTT.

V is TRBV5-4 and J is TRBJ2-1; TRBD1 is a possible D gene (6 bases). Trimming took off 4 bases at V and 8 bases at J, with 25 bases between the two ends. CDR3 length equals 17 residues. The germline V gene has CDR1 SGHNT and CDR2 YYREEE (reference sequence). The CDR3 nucleotides are TGTGCCAGCAGCGCTCGAATAAGGGGGAGTGGTTATGATGAGCAGTTCTTC. This codes for CASSARIRGSGYDEQFF.

The chain recombines TRBV7-3 with TRBJ1-1; TRBD1 matches 8 bases. Germline V CDR1 and CDR2: SGHTA, FQGTGA. The CDR3 is 14 amino acids. With V trimmed by 6 bases and J by 4 bases, 7 bases remained unmatched. In DNA, the CDR3 is TGTGCCAGCAGTGATAACAGGGGGAGCACTGAAGCTTTCTTT. Translating gives CASSDNRGSTEAFF.

The rearrangement joins TRBV28 to TRBJ1-2; D might be TRBD1 (6 bases). The CDR3 sequence is 12 residues long. CDR1 and CDR2 (germline): MDHEN, SYDVKM. With 6 bases removed from V and 2 bases from J, the gap between germline ends came to 7 bases. CDR3 protein: CASRTGNYGYTF. CDR3 in DNA: TGTGCCAGCAGGACAGGAAACTATGGCTACACCTTC.

The table lists this clone with a count of one. CDR3 nucleotides: TGTGCCAGTAGTATAGTTGGTAGCGGGAGGAACCGTGCGCAGTATTTT. Its protein product is CASSIVGSGRNRAQYF. The chain links TRBV19 to TRBJ2-3; TRBD2 aligns across 10 bases. Germline lookup yields CDR1 LNHDA and CDR2 SQIVND (reference sequence). This CDR3 comprises 16 residues. The ends lost 1 base at V and 10 bases at J; junction bases unmatched: 11.

The chain combines TRBV6-5 with TRBJ2-7; 11 bases line up with TRBD2. V was pared by 6 bases and J by 4 bases, with 5 bases of the junction left unmatched. This CDR3 is 14 amino acids long. CDR1 is MNHEY and CDR2 is SVGAGI in the germline V gene. The CDR3, as DNA: TGTGCCAGCAGGGGACTAGCGGCCCCATACGAGCAGTACTTC. Protein: CASRGLAAPYEQYF.

The chain carries TRBV27 and TRBJ2-3; D may be TRBD2 (5 bases). V was cut by 0 bases and J by 2 bases, with 15 bases left in between. Germline CDR1 and CDR2: MNHEY and SMNVEV (reference sequence). This CDR3 has 17 amino acids. CDR3 bases: TGTGCCAGCAGTTTATCTCCCAGCGGAGCTTCCACAGATACGCAGTATTTT. This gives the protein CASSLSPSGASTDTQYF.